These T cell receptor beta chains were read from a single sample in a study of shared clonotypes between healthy human individuals. This table comes from immunoSEQ multiplex PCR, and its TCRdb copy is limited to in-frame clones, with some not included. The sample shows about 2.4 million clones, approximately 90% of them seen only once. The source material was naive CD4+ T cells sorted from blood. The receptors shown here come from a young man in good health. The CDR3 runs from the conserved cysteine through the conserved F or W. A D gene is named only where the DNA matches it firmly. A clone size is listed for some rows: how often the clone was seen (once, few, many), or a class if it is expanded.

TGTGCCAGCAGCCTCACGGCAGGGACGAACACTGAAGCTTTCTTT	CASSLTAGTNTEAFF	TRBJ1-1	-	-	TRBV7-3
TGTGCCAGCAGCTTAAGGGGATCTGGCACAGATACGCAGTATTTT	CASSLRGSGTDTQYF	TRBJ2-3	-	-	TRBV5-6
TGTGCCAGCAGAGGGAGAGCCGGAAACAATGAGCAGTTCTTC	CASRGRAGNNEQFF	TRBJ2-1	-	-	TRBV6-5
TGTGCCAGCAGTTCAAACCCGCCCGGGGAGCTGTTTTTT	CASSSNPPGELFF	TRBJ2-2	-	-	TRBV6-6
TGTGCCAGCAGGCTCAGCACAGATACGCAGTATTTT	CASRLSTDTQYF	TRBJ2-3	-	-	TRBV6-1
TGTGCCAGCAGCTTGACAGGGTCGGGTCAGCCCCAGCATTTT	CASSLTGSGQPQHF	TRBJ1-5	-	few	TRBV5-6
TGTGCCAGCAGTGGGGGTTGGGGGACTGGAAGTGGCATATATTTT	CASSGGWGTGSGIYF	TRBJ1-3	-	-	TRBV6-1
TGTGCCAGCAGTGTGACTAGCGGGAGGCGAACCGGGGAGCTGTTTTTT	CASSVTSGRRTGELFF	TRBJ2-2	TRBD2	-	TRBV6-4
TGTGCCAGCAAACCATGGGATAGGGGTTTTTCCTATGGCTACACCTTC	CASKPWDRGFSYGYTF	TRBJ1-2	-	once	TRBV5-6
TGCAGCGTTCTGGGACAGGGGTCCTACGAGCAGTACTTC	CSVLGQGSYEQYF	TRBJ2-7	TRBD1	-	TRBV29-1
TGTGCCAGCAGTGAAAGTACAGGCAACAATCAGCCCCAGCATTTT	CASSESTGNNQPQHF	TRBJ1-5	-	-	TRBV2
TGCGCCAGCAGCTTGGAAGGGACATCCAATGAGCAGTTCTTC	CASSLEGTSNEQFF	TRBJ2-1	-	-	TRBV5-1
TGTGCCACCAGCGACCTCGTCACAGGGGCGACTGAAAAACTGTTTTTT	CATSDLVTGATEKLFF	TRBJ1-4	TRBD1	-	TRBV15
TGTGCCAGCTCACCGGGGACAGGGGGAAGCTATGGCTACACCTTC	CASSPGTGGSYGYTF	TRBJ1-2	TRBD1	-	TRBV18
TGTGCCAGCAGTGACAGGGCCCGATACTATAACTATGGCTACACCTTC	CASSDRARYYNYGYTF	TRBJ1-2	-	-	TRBV6-4
TGTGCCAGCAGCGCTACAGAGAGCTCCTACGAGCAGTACTTC	CASSATESSYEQYF	TRBJ2-7	-	-	TRBV7-8
TGCGCCAGCAGCTATGGACAAGGGGTAGGGGACGGAAACACCATATATTTT	CASSYGQGVGDGNTIYF	TRBJ1-3	-	-	TRBV5-1
TGTGCCAGCAGTGAACCGACAGGAAATTCTTACAATGAGCAGTTCTTC	CASSEPTGNSYNEQFF	TRBJ2-1	-	-	TRBV25-1
TGTGCCAGCAGCCCCGCAGGTTCAATTAACACCGGGGAGCTGTTTTTT	CASSPAGSINTGELFF	TRBJ2-2	-	-	TRBV7-3
TGTGCCAGCAGCTTTGGGACAACTAATGAAAAACTGTTTTTT	CASSFGTTNEKLFF	TRBJ1-4	-	-	TRBV7-9
TGTGCCACCAGCGGTTTGACCGGGACAATCGGTTCCGGGGAGCTGTTTTTT	CATSGLTGTIGSGELFF	TRBJ2-2	-	-	TRBV15
TGTGCCAGCAGCCACCGGGACACAGATAACTATGGCTACACCTTC	CASSHRDTDNYGYTF	TRBJ1-2	-	-	TRBV7-6
TGTGCCAGCAGTTACCCCCCTAACACTGAAGCTTTCTTT	CASSYPPNTEAFF	TRBJ1-1	-	few	TRBV6-6
TGTGCCATCAGTGAATCACTAGCGGGAAGCTCCTACGAGCAGTACTTC	CAISESLAGSSYEQYF	TRBJ2-7	TRBD2	-	TRBV10-3
TGTGCCAGCAGCTTAGCAGCGGACACGGAGTTTGTTCGGCATTTT	CASSLAADTEFVRHF	TRBJ1-5	-	once	TRBV7-8
TGTGCCAGCAGTGACCCAGGGGGAAGGAACACCGGGGAGCTGTTTTTT	CASSDPGGRNTGELFF	TRBJ2-2	TRBD1	-	TRBV6-1
TGCGCCAGCAGCTTGGAGACAGGGTCTGGAAACACCATATATTTT	CASSLETGSGNTIYF	TRBJ1-3	TRBD1	-	TRBV5-1
TGCGCCAGCAGCCAAGGACCGGGGGTATCGTCCTACAATGAGCAGTTCTTC	CASSQGPGVSSYNEQFF	TRBJ2-1	-	-	TRBV4-1
TGCGCCAGCAGCCAACCTCCGAGCGGAAGCTCCTACGAGCAGTACTTC	CASSQPPSGSSYEQYF	TRBJ2-7	-	-	TRBV4-1
TGCGCCAGCAGCTCGCCGGACAGGAACACCGGGGAGCTGTTTTTT	CASSSPDRNTGELFF	TRBJ2-2	-	-	TRBV4-1
TGTGCCAGCAGCTTAGAGGTTTACAATGAGCAGTTCTTC	CASSLEVYNEQFF	TRBJ2-1	-	-	TRBV7-9
TGTGCCAGCGGGAGGAGCACAGATACGCAGTATTTT	CASGRSTDTQYF	TRBJ2-3	-	-	TRBV28
TGTGCCACTCAGAAGAGGGAGAGCTATGGCTACACCTTC	CATQKRESYGYTF	TRBJ1-2	-	-	TRBV2
TGTGCCTGGAAAATGGCAGGGGGCACAGATACGCAGTATTTT	CAWKMAGGTDTQYF	TRBJ2-3	-	-	TRBV30
TGCGCCAGCAGCTCGGGACTAGCGGGAGCCATGAACACCGGGGAGCTGTTTTTT	CASSSGLAGAMNTGELFF	TRBJ2-2	TRBD2	-	TRBV5-1
TGTGCCAGCAGCGCCGGACCGGGACAGGTTGGTCGCGAGCAGTACTTC	CASSAGPGQVGREQYF	TRBJ2-7	TRBD1	-	TRBV9
TGTGCCAGCAGCAAAGCGCTGGGACTAGCGTTCTACGAGCAGTACTTC	CASSKALGLAFYEQYF	TRBJ2-7	-	-	TRBV21-1
TGTGCCATCAGTGAAGCCACAGGGATGAACACTGAAGCTTTCTTT	CAISEATGMNTEAFF	TRBJ1-1	-	-	TRBV10-3
TGTGCCAGCAGCGATACAGGGGTTCGCGAAAAACTGTTTTTT	CASSDTGVREKLFF	TRBJ1-4	TRBD1	-	TRBV7-9
TGTGCCAGCAGTTTGGACAGGGACTACGAGCAGTACTTC	CASSLDRDYEQYF	TRBJ2-7	TRBD1	-	TRBV6-1
TGTGCCAGTAGTCATTCCTCAGGGGGCGTTTTGAGATCACCCCTCCACTTT	CASSHSSGGVLRSPLHF	TRBJ1-6	TRBD1	-	TRBV19
TGTGCCAGCAGGTGGGGCACTGAAGCTTTCTTT	CASRWGTEAFF	TRBJ1-1	-	-	TRBV6-1
TGTGCCAGCTCACCTGGGGTTGGCGGGAGGTACGAGCAGTACTTC	CASSPGVGGRYEQYF	TRBJ2-7	TRBD2	once	TRBV18
TGCGCCAGCAGCCGGATAGCGGGAGAGGGTACAGATACGCAGTATTTT	CASSRIAGEGTDTQYF	TRBJ2-3	TRBD2	-	TRBV4-3
TGTGCCAGCAGTGAAGGAGAGACCCAGTACTTC	CASSEGETQYF	TRBJ2-5	-	few	TRBV2
TGTGCCAGCACCTCCCCCTTGTTTGGGTCCCTCCACTTT	CASTSPLFGSLHF	TRBJ1-6	-	few	TRBV28
TGCGCCAGCAGCTCGGAGGGGTACAATGAGCAGTTCTTC	CASSSEGYNEQFF	TRBJ2-1	-	-	TRBV5-1
TGTGCCAGCAGCTTAATAACGATAAGTTCTGGGGAGCTGTTTTTT	CASSLITISSGELFF	TRBJ2-2	-	-	TRBV7-9
TGTGCCAGTAGTATTTGGGGCGGGGTCAACACCGGGGAGCTGTTTTTT	CASSIWGGVNTGELFF	TRBJ2-2	-	-	TRBV19
TGCGCCAGCAGCCGGGATACAACAGGGGCCTACGAGCAGTACTTC	CASSRDTTGAYEQYF	TRBJ2-7	TRBD1	-	TRBV5-1
TGTGCCAGCAGGGACAGGGGGCCGGTCGAGCAGTACTTC	CASRDRGPVEQYF	TRBJ2-7	TRBD1	-	TRBV6-6
TGTGCCTGGATCGGAGGGACAGGGGGAGAGACCCAGTACTTC	CAWIGGTGGETQYF	TRBJ2-5	TRBD1	-	TRBV30
TGTGCCAGCTCATCCTTGGCGGGCCCTCCAAATGAGCAGTTCTTC	CASSSLAGPPNEQFF	TRBJ2-1	-	-	TRBV18
TGCGCCAGCAGTGAACAGGGACAATCTGGAAACACCATATATTTT	CASSEQGQSGNTIYF	TRBJ1-3	-	-	TRBV10-2
TGTGCCAGCAGTTACTCCCATGGAGGGGGGAACACTGAAGCTTTCTTT	CASSYSHGGGNTEAFF	TRBJ1-1	-	once	TRBV6-5
TGTGCCAGCAGCTTAGCGCAAGGGTTTGGCTACACCTTC	CASSLAQGFGYTF	TRBJ1-2	-	-	TRBV7-2
TGCGCCAGCAGCTCCGACAGCACCACCTACGAGCAGTACTTC	CASSSDSTTYEQYF	TRBJ2-7	-	-	TRBV5-1
TGTGCCAGCAGCCCCCAGGGGGGGGGCAAGGGGACTGAAGCTTTCTTT	CASSPQGGGKGTEAFF	TRBJ1-1	TRBD1	-	TRBV9
TGTGCCAGCAGTGAGGCGGGCCGGTATGGCTACACCTTC	CASSEAGRYGYTF	TRBJ1-2	-	-	TRBV6-5
TGTGCCAGCCGACTCCGGGACAAAAATGAAAAACTGTTTTTT	CASRLRDKNEKLFF	TRBJ1-4	-	-	TRBV6-5